The rows below give T cell receptor beta chains drawn from one sample of a study of OX40 agonist ivuxolimab in advanced cancers. The assay was immunoSEQ multiplex PCR, and TCRdb's table has in-frame clones only and misses some. Here the sample spans about 130,000 clones, 85% to 95% being singletons. The starting material was CD4+ or CD8+ T cells sorted from blood, obtained in a trial of the OX40 agonist ivuxolimab. Receptors were obtained from an adult with an advanced solid tumor such as melanoma, head and neck, liver or kidney cancer. Both conserved end residues are part of each CDR3. D genes are given only for firm matches. Expanded clones get a size class; other rows say once, few or many, or leave the size out.

V gene	clone size	D gene	J gene	CDR3 DNA	CDR3 protein
TRBV5-1	few	TRBD2	TRBJ2-2	TGCGCCAGCAGCTCGGGACTAGCGGGCCACACCGGGGAGCTGTTTTTT	CASSSGLAGHTGELFF
TRBV27	once	-	TRBJ2-3	TGTGCCAGCAGTGAGACGGGACACCCGGGAGGCACAGATACGCAGTATTTT	CASSETGHPGGTDTQYF
TRBV5-1	-	TRBD1	TRBJ1-4	TGCGCCAGCAGCCGTGGACAGGGGGCATCAACTAATGAAAAACTGTTTTTT	CASSRGQGASTNEKLFF
TRBV11-3	-	TRBD2	TRBJ2-7	TGTGCCAGCAGCTTGCGGGGGGCGTCCTACGAGCAGTACTTC	CASSLRGASYEQYF
TRBV5-8	once	-	TRBJ2-3	TGTGCCAGCAGCTTGTGGGTGGGAGGCGTAGGCACAGATACGCAGTATTTT	CASSLWVGGVGTDTQYF
TRBV9	-	TRBD2	TRBJ2-5	TGTGCCAGCAGCGTACAGGCTAGCGGAGGCCAAGAGACCCAGTACTTC	CASSVQASGGQETQYF
TRBV18	-	-	TRBJ1-2	TGTGCCAGCTCACCTGGTAGCAGGACGGATGGCTACACCTTC	CASSPGSRTDGYTF
TRBV28	-	TRBD2	TRBJ2-1	TGTGCCAGCAGTCTCCCGGGACTAGCGAGGTATGAGCAGTTCTTC	CASSLPGLARYEQFF
TRBV29-1	-	TRBD2	TRBJ2-1	TGCAGCGTGGGACTAGCGGGAAACAATGAGCAGTTCTTC	CSVGLAGNNEQFF
TRBV2	-	-	TRBJ2-2	TGTGCCAGCAGCGGGACGAACACCGGGGAGCTGTTTTTT	CASSGTNTGELFF
TRBV19	-	-	TRBJ1-1	TGTGCCAGTAGTATGGGACCCGGGAGGGGAGCTGAAGCTTTCTTT	CASSMGPGRGAEAFF
TRBV23-1	-	-	TRBJ2-4	TGCGCCAGCAGTCTGCTCGGCAAAAACATTCAGTACTTC	CASSLLGKNIQYF
TRBV15	-	TRBD1	TRBJ2-5	TGTGCCACCAGCAGAGGGGGACAGGGTGAAGAGACCCAGTACTTC	CATSRGGQGEETQYF
TRBV7-2	-	-	TRBJ2-1	TGTGCCAGCAGCTTGCGCCGGACAGAGAGGCAGTTCTTC	CASSLRRTERQFF
TRBV14	-	TRBD2	TRBJ2-4	TGTGCCAGCAGCCAAGCTTTCGGACTAGCGGGAGGAGGAGACATTCAGTACTTC	CASSQAFGLAGGGDIQYF
TRBV11-2	-	-	TRBJ2-2	TGTGCCAGCAGCTTAGGACCGGATACGAACACCGGGGAGCTGTTTTTT	CASSLGPDTNTGELFF
TRBV19	-	TRBD1	TRBJ1-5	TGTGCCAGTAGTTCGTTCACAGGGGGCAAGAGCAATCAGCCCCAGCATTTT	CASSSFTGGKSNQPQHF